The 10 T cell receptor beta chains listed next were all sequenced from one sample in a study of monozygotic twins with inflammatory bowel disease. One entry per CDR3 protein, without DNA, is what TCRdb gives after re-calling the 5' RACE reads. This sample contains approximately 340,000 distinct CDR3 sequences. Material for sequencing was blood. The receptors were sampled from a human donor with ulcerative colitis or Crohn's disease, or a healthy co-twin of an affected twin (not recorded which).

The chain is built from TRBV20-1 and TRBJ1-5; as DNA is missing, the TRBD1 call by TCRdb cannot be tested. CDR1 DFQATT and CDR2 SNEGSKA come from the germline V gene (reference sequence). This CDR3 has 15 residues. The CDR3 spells CSAPGVGDSNQPQHF.

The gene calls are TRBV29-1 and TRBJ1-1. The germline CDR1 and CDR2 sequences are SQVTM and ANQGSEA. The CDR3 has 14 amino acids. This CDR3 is CSVQHQRKDTEAFF.

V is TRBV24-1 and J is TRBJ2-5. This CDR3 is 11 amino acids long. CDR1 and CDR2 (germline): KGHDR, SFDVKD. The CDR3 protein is CATSDLVAVYF.

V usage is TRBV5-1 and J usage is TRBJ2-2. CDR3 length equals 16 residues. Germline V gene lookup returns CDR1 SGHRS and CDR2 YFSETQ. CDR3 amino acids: CASREINRIRSGELFF.

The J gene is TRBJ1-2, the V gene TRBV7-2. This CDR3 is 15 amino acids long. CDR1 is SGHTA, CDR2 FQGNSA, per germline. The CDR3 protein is CASSLEVSGTYGYTF.

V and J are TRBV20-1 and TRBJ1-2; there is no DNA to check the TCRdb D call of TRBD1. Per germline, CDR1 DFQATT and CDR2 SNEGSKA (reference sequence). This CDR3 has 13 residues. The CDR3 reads CSGKDSLNYGYTF.

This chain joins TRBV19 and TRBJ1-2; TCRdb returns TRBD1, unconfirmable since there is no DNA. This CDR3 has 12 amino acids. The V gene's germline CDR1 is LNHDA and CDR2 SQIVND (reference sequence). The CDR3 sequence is CASRRSGNGYTF.

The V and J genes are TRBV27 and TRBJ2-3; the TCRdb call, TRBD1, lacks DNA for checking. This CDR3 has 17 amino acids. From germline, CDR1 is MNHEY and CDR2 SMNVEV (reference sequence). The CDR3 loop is CASSLIGTGDPADTQYF.

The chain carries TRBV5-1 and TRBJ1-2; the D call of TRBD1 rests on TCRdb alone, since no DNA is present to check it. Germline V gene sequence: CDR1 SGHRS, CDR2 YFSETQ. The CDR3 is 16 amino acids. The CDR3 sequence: CASSLGEGQRNYGYAF. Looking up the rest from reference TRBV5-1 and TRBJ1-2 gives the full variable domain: KAGVTQTPRYLIKTRGQQVTLSCSPISGHRSVSWYQQTPGQGLQFLFEYFSETQRNKGNFPGRFSGRQFSNSRSEMNVSTLELGDSALYLCASSLGEGQRNYGYAFGSGTRLTVV.

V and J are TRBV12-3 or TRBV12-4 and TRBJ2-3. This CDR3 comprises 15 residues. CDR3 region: CASSLDLGSTDTQYF.